This TCR beta chain is from a study of early T cells in non-severe SARS-CoV-2 infection. Study-wide findings and caveats: Database matching using VDJdb favored anti-spike CD8 responses, with private and CD4 specificities left missing.

The length of the CDR3 is 15 residues. V was pared by 5 bases and J by 5 bases, with 17 bases between. Germline V gene lookup returns CDR1 MNHEY and CDR2 SVGEGT. This clonotype was observed many times. Its target is not known. Individually, cDNA molecules had unique molecular identifiers attached to them. TCRdb re-called the 5' RACE reads through MiXCR, storing one row per CDR3 protein. Of around 50,000 distinct CDR3 sequences in the sample, roughly 13% were seen once. V is TRBV6-2 or TRBV6-3 and J is TRBJ2-3, with D possibly being TRBD1 or TRBD2 (5 bases each). The sequencing input was whole blood. The TCR originated in an adult who was a healthcare worker with PCR-confirmed SARS-CoV-2 infection or an uninfected control (not recorded which). CDR3 DNA: TGTGCCAGCAGTCCGGGGCGGCTGGGGCGAGATACGCAGTATTTT. Translating gives CASSPGRLGRDTQYF.